This T cell receptor beta chain is drawn from a study of technical replicates of blood from a handful of donors. Assay: immunoSEQ multiplex PCR; the TCRdb copy retains only in-frame clones and omits some. The sample gives tens of thousands of clones, 90% to 95% of which show up once; 0.39% is in the top ten. The germline CDR1 and CDR2 sequences are LGHNA and YNFKEQ. V gave up 0 bases and J gave up 8 bases; unmatched junction bases: 5. This CDR3 contains 15 residues. The receptor's source is a human donor in good health. J is TRBJ2-1 and V is TRBV4-2; TRBD2 matches 9 bases. The sequencing sample was made of T cells isolated from PBMCs. The DNA of the CDR3 is TGTGCCAGCAGCCAAGAAGCGACTAGCGGTCATGAGCAGTTCTTC. Translating gives CASSQEATSGHEQFF.